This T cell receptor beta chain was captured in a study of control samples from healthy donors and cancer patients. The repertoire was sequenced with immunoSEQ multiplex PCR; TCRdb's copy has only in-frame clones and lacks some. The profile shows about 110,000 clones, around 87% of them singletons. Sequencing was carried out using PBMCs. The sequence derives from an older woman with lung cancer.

CDR3 nucleotide sequence: TGTGCCAGCAGCCCTGGACAGGGACGGTACAATGAGCAGTTCTTC. This sequence encodes CASSPGQGRYNEQFF. The rearrangement uses TRBV7-9 and TRBJ2-1, with 8 bases matching TRBD1. Germline V lookup: CDR1 SEHNR, CDR2 FQNEAQ (reference sequence). V gave up 5 bases and J gave up 4 bases; unmatched junction bases: 7. This CDR3 is 15 amino acids long.